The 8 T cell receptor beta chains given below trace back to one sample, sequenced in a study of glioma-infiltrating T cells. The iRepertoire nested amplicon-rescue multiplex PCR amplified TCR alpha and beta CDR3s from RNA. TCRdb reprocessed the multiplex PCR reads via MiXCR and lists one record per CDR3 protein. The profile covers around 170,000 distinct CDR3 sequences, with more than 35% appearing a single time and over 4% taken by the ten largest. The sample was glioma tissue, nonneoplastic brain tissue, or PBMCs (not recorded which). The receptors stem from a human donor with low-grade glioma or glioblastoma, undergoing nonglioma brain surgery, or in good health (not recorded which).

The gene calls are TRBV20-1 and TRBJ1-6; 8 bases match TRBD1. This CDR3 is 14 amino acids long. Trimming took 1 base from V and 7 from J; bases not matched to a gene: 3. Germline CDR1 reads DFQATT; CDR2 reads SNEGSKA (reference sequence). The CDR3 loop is CSARGQGSNSPLHF. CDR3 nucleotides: TGCAGTGCTAGAGGACAGGGGTCCAATTCACCCCTCCACTTT.

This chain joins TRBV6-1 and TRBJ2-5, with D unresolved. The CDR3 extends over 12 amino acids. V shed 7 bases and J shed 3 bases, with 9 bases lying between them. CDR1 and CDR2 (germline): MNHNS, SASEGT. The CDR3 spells CASTNAKETQYF. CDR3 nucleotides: TGTGCCAGCACTAACGCTAAAGAGACCCAGTACTTC.

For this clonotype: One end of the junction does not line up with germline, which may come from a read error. The CDR3 DNA reads as TGTGCCAGTAGTTTACCAGGGTATCAGCCCCAGCATTTT. Translation gives CASSLPGYQPQHF. The chain recombines TRBV28 with TRBJ1-5, with a possible D match to TRBD1 (5 bases). CDR1 is MDHEN, CDR2 SYDVKM, per germline. The CDR3 has 13 residues.

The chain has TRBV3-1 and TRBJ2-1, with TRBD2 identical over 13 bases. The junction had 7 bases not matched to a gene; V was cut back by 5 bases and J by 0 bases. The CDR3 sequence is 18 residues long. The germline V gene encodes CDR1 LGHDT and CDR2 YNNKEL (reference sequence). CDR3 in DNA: TGTGCCAGCAGCACCCGGACTAGCGGGAGTCCCTCCTACAATGAGCAGTTCTTC. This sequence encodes CASSTRTSGSPSYNEQFF.

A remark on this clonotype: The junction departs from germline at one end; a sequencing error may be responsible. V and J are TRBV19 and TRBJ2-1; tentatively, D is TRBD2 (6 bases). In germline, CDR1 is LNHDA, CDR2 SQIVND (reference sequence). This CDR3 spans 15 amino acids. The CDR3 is CASRIASARHNEQFF. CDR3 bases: TGTGCCAGTCGTATAGCTAGCGCCCGACACAATGAGCAGTTCTTC.

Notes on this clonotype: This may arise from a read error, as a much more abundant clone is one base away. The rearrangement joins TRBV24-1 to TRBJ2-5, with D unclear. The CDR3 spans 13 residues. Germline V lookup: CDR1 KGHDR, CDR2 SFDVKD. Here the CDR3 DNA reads TGTGCCACCAGTGAGGGGAACCAAAAGACCCAGTACTTC. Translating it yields CATSEGNQKTQYF.

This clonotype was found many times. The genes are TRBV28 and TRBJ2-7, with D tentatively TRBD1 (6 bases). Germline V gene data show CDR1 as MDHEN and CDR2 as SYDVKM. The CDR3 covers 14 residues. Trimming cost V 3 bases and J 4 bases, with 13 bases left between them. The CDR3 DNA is TGTGCCAGCAGTTTTACAGGGAGTAATTACGAGCAGTACTTC. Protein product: CASSFTGSNYEQYF.

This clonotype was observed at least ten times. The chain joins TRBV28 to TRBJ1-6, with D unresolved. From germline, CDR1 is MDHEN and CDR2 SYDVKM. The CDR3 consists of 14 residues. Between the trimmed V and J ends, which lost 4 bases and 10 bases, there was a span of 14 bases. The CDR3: CASSSSRQGSPLHF. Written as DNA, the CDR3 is TGTGCCAGCAGTTCATCCAGGCAAGGGTCACCCCTCCACTTT.